Listed below are T cell receptor beta chains from one sample, sequenced in a study of T cells in Graves' hyperthyroidism and ophthalmopathy. MiXCR was run by TCRdb on the multiplex PCR reads, yielding one entry per CDR3 protein. Of under 65,000 distinct CDR3 sequences listed, approximately 57% are singletons. Sample: blood. Every receptor here comes from a woman between 55 and 75 years old with Graves' ophthalmopathy. Each CDR3 is given with its conserved first and last residue. D genes are given only for firm matches. The size field is filled for only some rows; it gives once, few, many or a size class.

V gene,clone size,J gene,D gene,CDR3 protein
TRBV10-3,-,TRBJ2-1,TRBD1,CASRQGYNEQFF
TRBV2,-,TRBJ1-1,-,CASEKWEGFTEAFF
TRBV9,many,TRBJ2-1,-,CASSVGANNEQFF
TRBV2,-,TRBJ2-7,TRBD2,CASSGGNYEQYF
TRBV18,-,TRBJ2-1,-,CASSPISLTRPANEQFF
TRBV12-3/TRBV12-4,-,TRBJ2-1,-,CASSLDGSENEQFF
TRBV5-6,-,TRBJ2-1,TRBD2,CASSLGLAGSSYNEQFF
TRBV12-3/TRBV12-4,few,TRBJ1-1,TRBD1,CASSSGTGNTGAFF
TRBV24-1,medium-sized,TRBJ2-7,TRBD1,CATSDPTGVLGYEQYF
TRBV20-1,-,TRBJ1-1,TRBD1,CSARGQGDAEAFF
TRBV20-1,-,TRBJ2-3,TRBD2,CSARGASGRRTDTQYF
TRBV20-1,-,TRBJ2-7,TRBD2,CSARAGLAFDEQYF
TRBV7-3,-,TRBJ1-6,-,CASSLRADNSPLHF
TRBV7-9,-,TRBJ2-1,-,CASSLGWGQFF
TRBV10-3,once,TRBJ1-6,TRBD1,CASQGASNSPLHF
TRBV25-1,-,TRBJ2-5,-,CASSVGGIEETQYF
TRBV20-1,few,TRBJ1-5,-,CSASPIPGENQPQHF
TRBV24-1,medium-sized,TRBJ2-1,-,CATSDPPNDEQFF
TRBV6-1,many,TRBJ1-5,-,CASSEQGTGQPQHF
TRBV6-5,-,TRBJ2-7,-,CASSYSGGRGEQYF
TRBV10-3,-,TRBJ2-7,TRBD1,CAIKPSGTGGYEQYF
TRBV7-9,many,TRBJ2-6,-,CASIPRGEAGANVLTF
TRBV25-1,-,TRBJ1-1,-,CASSASGKYPVRHTEAFF
TRBV7-3,-,TRBJ1-2,-,CASSQDTGGLGYTF
TRBV5-1,-,TRBJ2-1,-,CASSSIGNEQFF
TRBV2,-,TRBJ2-7,TRBD2,CASSQGPSGDYEQYF
TRBV2,many,TRBJ2-7,TRBD2,CASSRSGRAYEQYF
TRBV12-3/TRBV12-4,-,TRBJ1-3,-,CAGCSNTIYF
TRBV19,-,TRBJ2-5,-,CASSDTRAGQPQYF
TRBV2,-,TRBJ2-3,TRBD2,CASSGLAQGDTQYF
TRBV15,-,TRBJ2-7,TRBD2,CATSRRGTSGSSFYEQYF
TRBV29-1,once,TRBJ2-7,TRBD1,CSVGTGQRGEQYF
TRBV19,-,TRBJ2-3,TRBD1,CASRTGTGADTQYF
TRBV6-4,-,TRBJ2-2,TRBD2,CASSDGTSGRNTGELFF
TRBV2,-,TRBJ1-5,-,CASSDGADSNQPQHF
TRBV5-6,many,TRBJ2-3,TRBD1,CASSLGQGIDTQYF
TRBV20-1,medium-sized,TRBJ1-4,-,CSAWGNEKLFF
TRBV15,-,TRBJ2-6,-,CATSSARETSGANVLTF
TRBV5-1,-,TRBJ2-7,-,CASSGRVFYYEQYF
TRBV6-4,many,TRBJ2-2,-,CASSVGTNTGELFF
TRBV7-2,many,TRBJ2-7,-,CASRPSGGSYEQYF
TRBV24-1,-,TRBJ2-3,TRBD2,CATSDFGGADTQYF
TRBV10-3,medium-sized,TRBJ1-4,-,CAISEWQGTNEKLFF
TRBV18,many,TRBJ2-5,-,CASSRYREETQYF
TRBV2,-,TRBJ2-2,-,CASSQLTGGIGELFF
TRBV7-9,many,TRBJ2-7,-,CASSSLLGSYEQYF
TRBV3-1,few,TRBJ2-5,TRBD2,CASSQDSGLADSPQYF
TRBV10-3,-,TRBJ1-2,TRBD1,CAISEPGQGGYNYGYTF
TRBV12-3/TRBV12-4,-,TRBJ2-3,TRBD1,CASSSPGTGVPDTQYF
TRBV10-3,-,TRBJ2-1,TRBD2,CAIKGLAGSNEQFF
TRBV19,-,TRBJ2-3,TRBD2,CANRPRGGRTDTQYF
TRBV10-3,medium-sized,TRBJ2-7,-,CAISEFRLLGSYEQYF
TRBV5-8,many,TRBJ2-5,TRBD2,CASSLRGTRSETQYF
TRBV20-1,-,TRBJ2-6,TRBD1,CSARQGAGGANVLTF
TRBV7-9,many,TRBJ2-7,-,CASSYGQYEQYF
TRBV9,many,TRBJ2-1,-,CASSVVGYSYNEQFF
TRBV12-3/TRBV12-4,many,TRBJ2-3,TRBD2,CASSRLRAGEFTDTQYF
TRBV29-1,-,TRBJ1-2,TRBD1,CSVAGQKTYGYTF